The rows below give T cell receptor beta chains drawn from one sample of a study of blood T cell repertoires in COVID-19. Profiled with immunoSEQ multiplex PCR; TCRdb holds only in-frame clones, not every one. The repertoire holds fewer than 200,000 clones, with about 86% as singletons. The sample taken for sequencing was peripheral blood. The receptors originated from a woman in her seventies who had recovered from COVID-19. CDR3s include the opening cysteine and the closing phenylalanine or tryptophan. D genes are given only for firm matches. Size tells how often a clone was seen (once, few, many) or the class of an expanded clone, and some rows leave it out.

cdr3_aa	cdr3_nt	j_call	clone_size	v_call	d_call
CASSSPRLAGGSYEQYF	TGTGCCAGCAGTTCCCCAAGACTAGCGGGCGGATCCTACGAGCAGTACTTC	TRBJ2-7	.	TRBV6-2/TRBV6-3	TRBD2
CATHRDRAHEQFF	TGTGCCACCCACCGGGACAGGGCTCATGAGCAGTTCTTC	TRBJ2-1	.	TRBV10-3	TRBD1
CASRTRDSKASLAFF	TGTGCCAGCAGAACCCGGGACTCTAAGGCTTCTCTGGCTTTCTTT	TRBJ1-1	.	TRBV6-5	.
CASSLRRGGQPQHF	TGTGCCAGCAGTTTACGGCGGGGCGGTCAGCCCCAGCATTTT	TRBJ1-5	.	TRBV27	.
CASSFRLAETKNIQYF	TGTGCCAGCAGCTTCCGACTAGCGGAGACCAAAAACATTCAGTACTTC	TRBJ2-4	.	TRBV11-2	TRBD2
CASSPHLAGGTDTQYF	TGTGCCAGCAGCCCCCACCTAGCGGGAGGCACAGATACGCAGTATTTT	TRBJ2-3	.	TRBV11-1	TRBD2
CASSGTWLDEKLFF	TGTGCCAGCTCGGGGACTTGGTTGGATGAAAAACTGTTTTTT	TRBJ1-4	.	TRBV18	.
CASSLVIGNTIYF	TGTGCCAGCAGCTTAGTTATTGGAAACACCATATATTTT	TRBJ1-3	.	TRBV7-2	.
CASREGGTTNEKLFF	TGTGCCAGCAGAGAGGGGGGGACAACTAATGAAAAACTGTTTTTT	TRBJ1-4	.	TRBV5-4	.
CATSGGGTSGSPEQYF	TGTGCCACCAGCGGGGGGGGGACTAGCGGGAGCCCCGAGCAGTACTTC	TRBJ2-7	.	TRBV15	TRBD2
CASSLIGDSENTEAFF	TGTGCCAGCAGCCTCATTGGGGACAGCGAGAACACTGAAGCTTTCTTT	TRBJ1-1	few	TRBV7-6	TRBD1
CASSVGGGYSGNTIYF	TGTGCCAGCAGCGTAGGAGGCGGATACTCTGGAAACACCATATATTTT	TRBJ1-3	.	TRBV9	.
CASSGGTVRETQYF	TGTGCCAGCAGCGGAGGGACAGTACGGGAGACCCAGTACTTC	TRBJ2-5	.	TRBV6-5	.
CASSPRGGAIGQPQHF	TGTGCCAGCAGTCCCCGTGGGGGGGCAATAGGTCAGCCCCAGCATTTT	TRBJ1-5	.	TRBV6-6	.
CASSPDRVYGYTF	TGTGCCAGCAGCCCCGACAGGGTGTATGGCTACACCTTC	TRBJ1-2	once	TRBV28	TRBD1
CASSFQGGATNEKLFF	TGTGCCAGCAGTTTTCAGGGGGGAGCAACTAATGAAAAACTGTTTTTT	TRBJ1-4	.	TRBV28	TRBD1
CSAFTGTEAFF	TGCAGCGCCTTCACAGGCACTGAAGCTTTCTTT	TRBJ1-1	once	TRBV29-1	.
CASSPPGNYGYTF	TGTGCCAGCAGTCCCCCGGGGAACTATGGCTACACCTTC	TRBJ1-2	.	TRBV6-6	.
CASSLPRGGRVGYTF	TGTGCCAGCAGTTTACCCCGGGGGGGGAGAGTCGGCTACACCTTC	TRBJ1-2	.	TRBV28	.
CAISEPDRTYQETQYF	TGTGCCATCAGTGAACCGGACAGGACCTACCAAGAGACCCAGTACTTC	TRBJ2-5	.	TRBV10-3	TRBD1
CASTPHRGGELFF	TGTGCCAGTACCCCCCATCGCGGCGGGGAGCTGTTTTTT	TRBJ2-2	.	TRBV19	.
CASSLGWQGDNTGELFF	TGTGCCAGCAGTTTGGGGTGGCAGGGGGACAACACCGGGGAGCTGTTTTTT	TRBJ2-2	.	TRBV27	TRBD1
CASSAALGLAVTDTQYF	TGTGCCAGCAGCGCCGCCCTGGGACTAGCGGTCACAGATACGCAGTATTTT	TRBJ2-3	.	TRBV11-2	TRBD2
CASRTPQRGDNEQFF	TGTGCCAGTAGGACCCCACAGCGGGGGGACAATGAGCAGTTCTTC	TRBJ2-1	.	TRBV19	TRBD2
CATHPGGRGNTIYF	TGTGCCACCCACCCGGGGGGCCGGGGAAACACCATATATTTT	TRBJ1-3	.	TRBV6-8	.
CASSLGTGGYTEAFF	TGTGCCAGCAGTCTAGGGACAGGCGGGTACACTGAAGCTTTCTTT	TRBJ1-1	.	TRBV28	TRBD1
CASSTSRAEGEAFF	TGTGCCAGCAGTACCAGCCGGGCAGAGGGTGAAGCTTTCTTT	TRBJ1-1	.	TRBV27	.
CASSLLGQGSYEQYF	TGTGCCAGCAGTTTATTGGGACAGGGTTCCTACGAGCAGTACTTC	TRBJ2-7	.	TRBV27	TRBD1
CAISEVAGGPNEQFF	TGTGCCATCAGTGAGGTAGCGGGGGGGCCGAATGAGCAGTTCTTC	TRBJ2-1	.	TRBV10-3	TRBD2
CASSFGNSYGYTF	TGCGCCAGCAGCTTCGGCAACAGCTATGGCTACACCTTC	TRBJ1-2	.	TRBV5-1	.
CASSLAGEWNTEAFF	TGTGCCAGCAGCTTGGCGGGGGAGTGGAACACTGAAGCTTTCTTT	TRBJ1-1	.	TRBV5-5	.
CAGGWRSPYEQYF	TGTGCCGGCGGGTGGCGGAGCCCCTACGAGCAGTACTTC	TRBJ2-7	.	TRBV6-8	.
CASSPGTSGVETQYF	TGTGCCAGCAGCCCCGGGACTAGCGGGGTGGAGACCCAGTACTTC	TRBJ2-5	.	TRBV7-3	TRBD2
CASSLGLGLAGGTDTQYF	TGTGCCAGCAGCCTAGGTTTGGGACTAGCGGGAGGAACAGATACGCAGTATTTT	TRBJ2-3	.	TRBV27	TRBD2
CASSLRVSGRDLAEQFF	TGTGCCAGCAGCTTGAGGGTTAGCGGGAGGGATTTAGCTGAGCAGTTCTTC	TRBJ2-1	.	TRBV5-4	TRBD2
CASSPGLANEQFF	TGTGCCAGCTCACCCGGACTAGCAAATGAGCAGTTCTTC	TRBJ2-1	.	TRBV18	TRBD2
CASSIAGLYGYTF	TGTGCCAGTAGTATAGCAGGGCTCTATGGCTACACCTTC	TRBJ1-2	.	TRBV19	.
CASSLGDRGEQYF	TGCGCCAGCAGCTTGGGGGACAGGGGCGAGCAGTACTTC	TRBJ2-7	.	TRBV5-1	TRBD1
CASSRGGPNTEAFF	TGTGCCAGCAGCCGTGGTGGGCCGAACACTGAAGCTTTCTTT	TRBJ1-1	few	TRBV11-3	.
CAWSVGLAGGPIQYF	TGTGCCTGGAGTGTAGGGCTAGCGGGGGGCCCAATTCAGTACTTC	TRBJ2-4	.	TRBV30	TRBD2
CASSVGTLWRETQYF	TGTGCCAGCAGCGTAGGGACCCTCTGGAGGGAGACCCAGTACTTC	TRBJ2-5	.	TRBV9	.
CASSQRAGVGTDTQYF	TGTGCCAGCAGCCAGCGGGCGGGAGTAGGGACAGATACGCAGTATTTT	TRBJ2-3	.	TRBV11-2	TRBD2
CASSLISRELDTQYF	TGTGCCAGCAGCTTGATCTCGCGGGAGCTCGATACGCAGTATTTT	TRBJ2-3	.	TRBV5-8	TRBD2
CASSTGTVNEQYF	TGTGCCAGCAGTACTGGGACAGTCAACGAGCAGTACTTC	TRBJ2-7	.	TRBV6-5	TRBD1
CASSMYGRTGNTDTQYF	TGTGCCAGTAGTATGTATGGCCGGACAGGCAACACAGATACGCAGTATTTT	TRBJ2-3	.	TRBV19	TRBD1
CASSPLGLVGLEQFF	TGTGCCAGCAGCCCCCTGGGACTAGTCGGGCTTGAGCAGTTCTTC	TRBJ2-1	.	TRBV5-8	TRBD2
CASSTSAGNSPLHF	TGCGCCAGCAGCACCAGTGCGGGGAATTCACCCCTCCACTTT	TRBJ1-6	.	TRBV5-1	.
CASSYGSGETQYF	TGTGCCAGCAGCTACGGCTCGGGGGAGACCCAGTACTTC	TRBJ2-5	.	TRBV5-5	.
CASSLFGGRSVNEQFF	TGTGCCAGCAGTTTATTTGGGGGGAGGTCGGTCAATGAGCAGTTCTTC	TRBJ2-1	.	TRBV28	.
CASSAHPPGYPNTEAFF	TGTGCCAGCAGCGCACACCCCCCAGGGTACCCAAACACTGAAGCTTTCTTT	TRBJ1-1	.	TRBV5-4	.
CASSLMGRGTEAFF	TGTGCCAGCAGCCTGATGGGCAGGGGGACTGAAGCTTTCTTT	TRBJ1-1	many	TRBV7-2	TRBD1
CASRQGLSTDTQYF	TGCGCCAGCCGACAGGGCCTCAGCACAGATACGCAGTATTTT	TRBJ2-3	.	TRBV10-1	TRBD1
CASSPGEVNYGYTF	TGTGCCAGCAGCCCGGGGGAAGTTAACTATGGCTACACCTTC	TRBJ1-2	.	TRBV3-1/TRBV3-2	.